A single T cell receptor (beta chain) is shown here with its context. Its target is not known. This specimen belongs to a study of vaccination effects on CD4 cells after COVID-19. The overall study: Before any sequencing was done, the ViraFEST assay used viral peptide pools to expand antigen-specific CD4+ T cells.

Method: immunoSEQ multiplex PCR; TCRdb's copy keeps in-frame clones and lacks some. Among over 45,000 clones, 55% to 75% were seen once, and the ten largest hold approximately 5%. Findings of the study overall: Few convalescent patients were studied, and early post-infection samples were lacking. Healthy vaccinees had only 1 of 255 vaccine-induced clones cross-react with common cold coronaviruses.

Trimming pared 4 bases from V and 5 bases from J, leaving 14 bases between. Germline V gene lookup returns CDR1 SEHNR and CDR2 FQNEAQ (reference sequence). The CDR3 is made up of 14 amino acids. A roughly 10-day culture period preceded the isolation of CD4+ T cells. Vaccinated recipients, who were negative for nucleocapsid antibodies, had no history of SARS-CoV-2 infection. This clonotype was sampled from a human donor who received a COVID-19 vaccine. This specimen consisted of CD4+ T cells from PBMCs cultured without peptide, obtained before COVID-19 vaccination. The rearrangement uses TRBV7-9 and TRBJ2-5; D is perhaps TRBD2 (6 bases). CDR3 sequence reads: CASSSGTGMETQYF. CDR3 DNA: TGTGCCAGCAGCTCCGGGACTGGGATGGAGACCCAGTACTTC.